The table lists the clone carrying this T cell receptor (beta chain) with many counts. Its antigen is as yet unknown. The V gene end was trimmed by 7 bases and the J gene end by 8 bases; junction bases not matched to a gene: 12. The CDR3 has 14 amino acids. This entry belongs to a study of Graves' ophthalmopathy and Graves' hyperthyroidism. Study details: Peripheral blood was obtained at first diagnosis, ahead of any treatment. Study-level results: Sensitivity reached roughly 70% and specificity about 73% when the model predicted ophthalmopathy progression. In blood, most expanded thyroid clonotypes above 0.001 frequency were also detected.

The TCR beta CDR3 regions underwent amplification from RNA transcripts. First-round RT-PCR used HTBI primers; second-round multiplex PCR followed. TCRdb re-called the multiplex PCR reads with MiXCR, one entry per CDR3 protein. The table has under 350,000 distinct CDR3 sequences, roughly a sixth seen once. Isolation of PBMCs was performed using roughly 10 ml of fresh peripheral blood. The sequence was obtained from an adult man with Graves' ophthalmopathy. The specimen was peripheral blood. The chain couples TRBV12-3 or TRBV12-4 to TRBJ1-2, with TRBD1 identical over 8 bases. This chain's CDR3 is CASKHPRTGQGYTF. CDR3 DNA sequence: TGTGCCAGCAAACACCCCCGGACAGGGCAAGGCTACACCTTC.